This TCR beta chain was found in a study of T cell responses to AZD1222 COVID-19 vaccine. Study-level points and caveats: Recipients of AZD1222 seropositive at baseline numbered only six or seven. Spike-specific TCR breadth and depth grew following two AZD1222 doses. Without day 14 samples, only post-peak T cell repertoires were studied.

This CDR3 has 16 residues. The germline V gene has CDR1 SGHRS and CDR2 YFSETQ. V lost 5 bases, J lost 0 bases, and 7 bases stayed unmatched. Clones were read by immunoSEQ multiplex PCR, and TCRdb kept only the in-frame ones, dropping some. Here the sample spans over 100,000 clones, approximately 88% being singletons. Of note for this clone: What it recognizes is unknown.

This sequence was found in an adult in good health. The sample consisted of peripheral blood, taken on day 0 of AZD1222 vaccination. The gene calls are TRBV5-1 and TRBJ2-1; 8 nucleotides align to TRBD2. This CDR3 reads CASRVSGTSSYNEQFF. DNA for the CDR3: TGCGCCAGCAGGGTTAGCGGGACTAGCTCCTACAATGAGCAGTTCTTC. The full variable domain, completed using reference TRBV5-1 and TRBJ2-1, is KAGVTQTPRYLIKTRGQQVTLSCSPISGHRSVSWYQQTPGQGLQFLFEYFSETQRNKGNFPGRFSGRQFSNSRSEMNVSTLELGDSALYLCASRVSGTSSYNEQFFGPGTRLTVL.